This T cell receptor (beta chain) derives from a study of neurological immune-mediated disorders. Broader study findings: None of the features examined (clinical or MRI) was associated with the multiple sclerosis repertoire cluster. When repertoires were grouped phylogenetically, those of 18 of 34 multiple sclerosis patients fell into one related-CDR3 cluster, a possible signature.

This CDR3 comprises 15 residues. This clonotype was detected many times. Its antigen is unidentified. A read error may produce the germline difference seen at one junction end. 5'RACE employing 10-nucleotide random UMIs yielded the cDNA. TCRdb analysed the 5' RACE reads with MiXCR anew, one entry per CDR3 protein. The data show roughly 28,000 distinct CDR3 sequences, about 3.5% seen once. 2 million PBMCs stored at -80 C were the source of the unsorted libraries. The TCR originated in a woman aged 25 to 39 with multiple sclerosis. The chain uses TRBV12-3 or TRBV12-4 and TRBJ1-5, with D perhaps TRBD1 (5 bases). Material: PBMCs. The CDR3 DNA reads TGTGCCAGCAGTCGACAGCGATATAGCAATCAGCCCCAGAATTTT. Translating gives CASSRQRYSNQPQNF.